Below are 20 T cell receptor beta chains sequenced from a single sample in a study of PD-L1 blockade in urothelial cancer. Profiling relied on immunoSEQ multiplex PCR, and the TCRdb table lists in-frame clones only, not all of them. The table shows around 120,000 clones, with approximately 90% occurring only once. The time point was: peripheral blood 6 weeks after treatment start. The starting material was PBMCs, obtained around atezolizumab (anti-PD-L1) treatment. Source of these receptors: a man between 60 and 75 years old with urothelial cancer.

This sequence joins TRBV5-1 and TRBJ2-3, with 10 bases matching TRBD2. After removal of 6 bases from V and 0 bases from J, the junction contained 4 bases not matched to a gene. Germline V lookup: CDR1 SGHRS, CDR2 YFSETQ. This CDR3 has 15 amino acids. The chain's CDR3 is CASKKTSGSTDTQYF. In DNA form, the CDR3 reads TGCGCCAGCAAGAAGACTAGCGGGAGCACAGATACGCAGTATTTT. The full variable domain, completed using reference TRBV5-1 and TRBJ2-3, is KAGVTQTPRYLIKTRGQQVTLSCSPISGHRSVSWYQQTPGQGLQFLFEYFSETQRNKGNFPGRFSGRQFSNSRSEMNVSTLELGDSALYLCASKKTSGSTDTQYFGPGTRLTVL.

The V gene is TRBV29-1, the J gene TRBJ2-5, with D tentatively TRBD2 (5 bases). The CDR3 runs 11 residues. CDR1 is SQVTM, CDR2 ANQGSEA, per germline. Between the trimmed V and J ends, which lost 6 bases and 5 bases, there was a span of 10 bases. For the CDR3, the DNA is TGCAGCGTCAGAAGGGAGGAGACCCAGTACTTC. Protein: CSVRREETQYF.

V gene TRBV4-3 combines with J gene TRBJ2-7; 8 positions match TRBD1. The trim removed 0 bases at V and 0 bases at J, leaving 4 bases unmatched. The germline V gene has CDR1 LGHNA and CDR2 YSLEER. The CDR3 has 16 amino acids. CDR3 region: CASSQDWTGSSYEQYF. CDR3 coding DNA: TGCGCCAGCAGCCAAGATTGGACAGGGAGCTCCTACGAGCAGTACTTC.

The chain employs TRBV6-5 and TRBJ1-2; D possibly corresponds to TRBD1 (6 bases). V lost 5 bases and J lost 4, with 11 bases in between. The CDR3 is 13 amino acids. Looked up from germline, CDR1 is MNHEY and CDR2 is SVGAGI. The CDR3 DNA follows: TGTGCCAGCAGTCGACAGGAGACCTATGGCTACACCTTC. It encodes CASSRQETYGYTF.

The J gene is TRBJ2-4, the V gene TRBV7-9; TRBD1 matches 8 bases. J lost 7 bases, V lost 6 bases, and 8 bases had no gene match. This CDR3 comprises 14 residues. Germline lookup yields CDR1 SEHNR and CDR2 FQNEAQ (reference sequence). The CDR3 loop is CASRSGTGTNIQYF. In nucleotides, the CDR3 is TGTGCCAGCAGGTCCGGGACAGGCACGAACATTCAGTACTTC.

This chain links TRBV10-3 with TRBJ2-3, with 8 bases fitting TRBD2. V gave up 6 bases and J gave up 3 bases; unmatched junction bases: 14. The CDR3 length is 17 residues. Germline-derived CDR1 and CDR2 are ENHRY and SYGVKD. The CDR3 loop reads CAIRQDQGLAGTDTQYF. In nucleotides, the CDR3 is TGTGCCATCAGGCAGGACCAGGGGTTAGCGGGGACAGATACGCAGTATTTT.

CDR3: CASSLTGIRTDGYTF. CDR3 bases: TGTGCCAGCAGCCTGACAGGGATAAGGACTGATGGCTACACCTTC. The chain uses TRBV2 and TRBJ1-2; TRBD1 matches at 7 bases. J lost 6 bases, V lost 6 bases, and 13 bases had no gene match. The germline CDR1 and CDR2 sequences are SNHLY and FYNNEI. This CDR3 is 15 amino acids long.

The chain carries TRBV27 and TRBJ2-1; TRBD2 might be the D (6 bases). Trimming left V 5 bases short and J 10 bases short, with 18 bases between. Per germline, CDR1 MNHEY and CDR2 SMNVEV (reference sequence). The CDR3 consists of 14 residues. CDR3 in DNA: TGTGCCAGCAGTGCAAGGGGACGGGAGTGGGAGCAGTTCTTC. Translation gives CASSARGREWEQFF.

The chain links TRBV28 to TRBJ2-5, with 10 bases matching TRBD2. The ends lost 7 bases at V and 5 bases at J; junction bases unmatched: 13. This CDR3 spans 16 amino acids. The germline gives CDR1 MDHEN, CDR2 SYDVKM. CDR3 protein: CASTNSRGLALETQYF. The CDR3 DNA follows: TGTGCCAGCACCAACTCCCGGGGACTAGCGCTTGAGACCCAGTACTTC.

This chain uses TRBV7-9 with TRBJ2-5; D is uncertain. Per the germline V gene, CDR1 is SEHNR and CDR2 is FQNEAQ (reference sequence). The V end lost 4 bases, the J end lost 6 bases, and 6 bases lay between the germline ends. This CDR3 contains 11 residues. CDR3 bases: TGTGCCAGCAGCTCCACTCAGACCCAGTACTTC. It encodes CASSSTQTQYF.

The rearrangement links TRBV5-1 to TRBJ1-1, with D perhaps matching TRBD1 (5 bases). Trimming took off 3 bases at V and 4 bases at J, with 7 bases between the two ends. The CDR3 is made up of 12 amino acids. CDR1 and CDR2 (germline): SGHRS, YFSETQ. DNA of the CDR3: TGCGCCAGCAGCTCGGGGGGCACTGAAGCTTTCTTT. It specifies CASSSGGTEAFF.

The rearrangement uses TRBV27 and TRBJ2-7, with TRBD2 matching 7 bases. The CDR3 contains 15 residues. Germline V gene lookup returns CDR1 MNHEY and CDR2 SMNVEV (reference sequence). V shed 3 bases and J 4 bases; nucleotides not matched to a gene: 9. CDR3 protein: CASSFGGGPLYEQYF. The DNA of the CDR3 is TGTGCCAGCAGTTTCGGGGGAGGGCCCTTATACGAGCAGTACTTC.

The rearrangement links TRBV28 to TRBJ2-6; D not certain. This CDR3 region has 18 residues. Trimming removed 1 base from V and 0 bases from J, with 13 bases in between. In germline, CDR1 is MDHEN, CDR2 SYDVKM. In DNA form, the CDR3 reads TGTGCCAGCAGTTTATTTGCAGGAATTAGCTCTGGGGCCAACGTCCTGACTTTC. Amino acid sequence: CASSLFAGISSGANVLTF.

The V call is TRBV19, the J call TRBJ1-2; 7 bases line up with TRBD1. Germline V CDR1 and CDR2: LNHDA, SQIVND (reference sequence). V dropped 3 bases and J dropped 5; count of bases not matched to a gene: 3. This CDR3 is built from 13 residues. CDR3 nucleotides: TGTGCCAGTAGTATCGACAGGGTTTATGGCTACACCTTC. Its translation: CASSIDRVYGYTF.

DNA for the CDR3: TGTGCCAGCAGCTCAGGGTTCAGCTCTGGAAACACCATATATTTT. Its protein is CASSSGFSSGNTIYF. The chain uses TRBV5-8 and TRBJ1-3, with D perhaps matching TRBD1 (5 bases). The V gene lost 3 bases and the J gene lost 0 bases, with 10 bases spanning the gap. The CDR3 covers 15 residues. Per the germline V gene, CDR1 is SGHTS and CDR2 is YDEGEE.

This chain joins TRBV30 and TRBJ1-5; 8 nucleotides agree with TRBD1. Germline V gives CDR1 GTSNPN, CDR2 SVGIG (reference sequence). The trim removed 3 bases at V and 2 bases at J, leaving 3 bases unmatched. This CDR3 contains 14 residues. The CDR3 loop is CAWSPGQGNQPQHF. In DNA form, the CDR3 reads TGTGCCTGGAGCCCGGGACAGGGCAATCAGCCCCAGCATTTT. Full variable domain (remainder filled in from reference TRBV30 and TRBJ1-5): SQTIHQWPATLVQPVGSPLSLECTVEGTSNPNLYWYRQAAGRGLQLLFYSVGIGQISSEVPQNLSASRPQDRQFILSSKKLLLSDSGFYLCAWSPGQGNQPQHFGDGTRLSIL.

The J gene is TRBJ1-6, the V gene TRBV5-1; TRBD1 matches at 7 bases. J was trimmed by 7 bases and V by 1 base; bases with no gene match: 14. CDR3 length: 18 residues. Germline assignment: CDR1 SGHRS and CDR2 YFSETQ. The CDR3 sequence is CASSLNPITGAANSPLHF. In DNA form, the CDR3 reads TGCGCCAGCAGCTTGAACCCCATAACAGGGGCAGCCAATTCACCCCTCCACTTT.

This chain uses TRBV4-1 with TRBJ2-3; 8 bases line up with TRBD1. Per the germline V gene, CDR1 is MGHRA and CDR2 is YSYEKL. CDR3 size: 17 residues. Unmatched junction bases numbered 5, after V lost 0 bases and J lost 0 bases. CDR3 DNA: TGCGCCAGCAGCCAAGACGGACAGGGACGAAGCACAGATACGCAGTATTTT. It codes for CASSQDGQGRSTDTQYF.

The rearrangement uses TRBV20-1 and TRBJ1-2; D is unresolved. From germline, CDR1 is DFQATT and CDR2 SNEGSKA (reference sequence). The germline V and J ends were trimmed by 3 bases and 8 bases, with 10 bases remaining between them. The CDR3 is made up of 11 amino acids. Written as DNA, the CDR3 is TGCAGTGCTAGGCGGGGTAGCGGCTACACCTTC. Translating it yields CSARRGSGYTF.

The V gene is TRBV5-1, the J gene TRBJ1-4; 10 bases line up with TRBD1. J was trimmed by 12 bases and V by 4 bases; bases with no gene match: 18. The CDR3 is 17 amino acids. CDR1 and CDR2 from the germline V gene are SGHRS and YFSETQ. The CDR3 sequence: CASSLGTGVQVRTELFF. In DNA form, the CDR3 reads TGCGCCAGCAGCCTGGGGACAGGGGTCCAGGTGAGGACGGAACTGTTTTTT.